Sequencing of this TCR beta chain was carried out in a study of long-term antiretroviral therapy in people with HIV. Without exception, participants with HIV were treated in the United States. The V gene's germline CDR1 is MNHEY and CDR2 SVGAGI. The CDR3 length is 15 residues. Trimming removed 0 bases from V and 2 bases from J, with 11 bases in between. With regard to this clone: Its antigen is not identified.

Study-level points and caveats: In HIV, the repertoires covered a tighter span of CDR3 lengths than in controls. The study collected no data on ART adherence, viral resistance or therapy changes. After ART, diversity increased yet remained lower than transplant donor controls.

At survey level, the immunoSEQ assay was run in its v3.0 version. Sequenced by immunoSEQ multiplex PCR; TCRdb stores in-frame clones only, minus some. The table records 45,000 or so clones, about 95% of them present only once. The sequence was obtained from a man younger than 40 with HIV. The sequences come from unsorted PBMCs, collected 9 to 9.5 years after starting antiretroviral therapy. The chain carries TRBV6-5 and TRBJ2-7, with D unclear. The chain's CDR3 is CASSYSMDGTYEQYV. The CDR3 DNA follows: TGTGCCAGCAGTTACTCGATGGACGGCACCTACGAGCAGTACGTC.